One and the same sample provided the 9 T cell receptor beta chains below, sequenced in a study of cytomegalovirus exposure and HLA in healthy donors. PCR primers comprised 60 Vbeta and 13 Jbeta primers. Profiled with immunoSEQ multiplex PCR; TCRdb holds only in-frame clones, not every one. The table records 150,000 to 200,000 clones, about 85% of them present only once. The sequencing sample was made of PBMCs. These receptors were obtained from a young man in good health and CMV-seropositive.

V usage is TRBV2 and J usage is TRBJ2-1, with 8 bases aligning to TRBD2. The CDR3 spans 16 residues. V was pared by 6 bases and J by 5 bases, with 12 bases of the junction left unmatched. Germline V CDR1 and CDR2: SNHLY, FYNNEI. The CDR3 reads CASSPNPGLGNNEQFF. The CDR3 bases are TGTGCCAGCAGCCCAAACCCGGGACTAGGAAACAATGAGCAGTTCTTC.

This sequence joins TRBV5-1 and TRBJ1-1; the match to TRBD1 covers 8 bases. CDR3 length: 15 amino acids. Germline assignment: CDR1 SGHRS and CDR2 YFSETQ. J was trimmed by 5 bases and V by 2 bases; bases with no gene match: 8. The CDR3 protein is CASSLLDRVGTEAFF. The DNA of the CDR3 is TGCGCCAGCAGCTTATTGGACAGGGTAGGGACTGAAGCTTTCTTT.

The rearrangement uses TRBV7-9 and TRBJ2-5; 7 nucleotides match TRBD1. The J call is uncertain, as TRBJ2-7 better fits the DNA end. Germline V lookup: CDR1 SEHNR, CDR2 FQNEAQ (reference sequence). The CDR3 consists of 12 residues. In DNA form, the CDR3 reads TGTGCCAGCAGCGAAACAGGGGACGAGCAGTACTTC. Translated: CASSETGDEQYF.

V and J are TRBV13 and TRBJ2-7; 7 bases fit TRBD1. The length of the CDR3 is 14 residues. Germline CDR1 and CDR2: PRHDT and FYEKMQ (reference sequence). The V and J ends lost 5 bases and 2 bases, in that order; junction bases with no gene match: 6. The CDR3 reads CASSPRQGTYEQYF. The CDR3 nucleotides read TGTGCCAGCAGCCCCAGACAGGGAACCTACGAGCAGTACTTC.

The chain couples TRBV4-3 to TRBJ2-2, with unresolved D. CDR3 length: 14 amino acids. V shed 0 bases and J shed 6 bases, with 8 bases lying between them. Germline lookup yields CDR1 LGHNA and CDR2 YSLEER. The chain's CDR3 is CASSQEARSGELFF. In DNA, the CDR3 is TGCGCCAGCAGCCAAGAGGCCAGGTCCGGGGAGCTGTTTTTT.

The rearrangement links TRBV27 to TRBJ2-7; 8 nucleotides align to TRBD1. The germline CDR1 and CDR2 sequences are MNHEY and SMNVEV (reference sequence). The CDR3 runs 14 residues. The V segment lost 5 bases and the J segment 3 bases; nucleotides outside the gene matches: 6. The CDR3 region is CASSPQGASYEQYF. CDR3 DNA sequence: TGTGCCAGCAGTCCGCAGGGGGCGAGCTACGAGCAGTACTTC.

The chain has TRBV7-2 and TRBJ1-6; 7 bases agree with TRBD1. The CDR3 is 14 residues long. Germline assignment: CDR1 SGHTA and CDR2 FQGNSA. V was clipped by 8 bases and J by 6 bases; unmatched bases: 7. The DNA of the CDR3 is TGTGCCAGCGAAGGGGGCGCATCTAATTCACCCCTCCACTTT. The encoded protein is CASEGGASNSPLHF. Full variable domain (remainder filled in from reference TRBV7-2 and TRBJ1-6): GAGVSQSPSNKVTEKGKDVELRCDPISGHTALYWYRQSLGQGLEFLIYFQGNSAPDKSGLPSDRFSAERTGGSVSTLTIQRTQQEDSAVYLCASEGGASNSPLHFGNGTRLTVT.

The chain links TRBV27 to TRBJ2-7, with a tentative D call TRBD1 (6 bases). The CDR3 runs 14 residues. Looked up from germline, CDR1 is MNHEY and CDR2 is SMNVEV (reference sequence). Trimming pared 6 bases from V and 0 bases from J, leaving 12 bases between. The CDR3 DNA follows: TGTGCCAGCAGGAGAACAGGGACCTCCTACGAGCAGTACTTC. This codes for CASRRTGTSYEQYF.

The rearrangement uses TRBV18 and TRBJ2-3, with a weak D call TRBD2 (6 bases). CDR3 size: 17 residues. V was pared by 2 bases and J by 3 bases, with 18 bases between. In germline, CDR1 is KGHSH, CDR2 LQKENI. The CDR3 spells CASSPTAGSRWTDTQYF. DNA of the CDR3: TGTGCCAGCTCACCAACCGCGGGATCGAGATGGACAGATACGCAGTATTTT.